In its sample, the clone carrying this TCR beta chain was seen once. This CDR3 is 14 amino acids long. From germline, CDR1 is LGHDT and CDR2 YNNKEL (reference sequence). V lost 3 bases to trimming and J lost 16 bases, with 22 bases between them. The table came from immunoSEQ multiplex PCR; TCRdb's copy has only in-frame clones and leaves some out. The table lists about 270,000 clones, over 85% of them singletons. The data were taken from a study of blood T cell repertoires in COVID-19. The participants were between roughly 18 and 100 years old and came from 24 US areas. Recovered Cohort 3 donors showed two negative PCRs, clearance, or symptom resolution.

The chain has TRBV3-1 (or the pseudogene TRBV3-2) and TRBJ1-5, with D perhaps TRBD1 (6 bases). The sequenced sample was PBMCs or T cells enriched from blood (not recorded which). The receptor comes from a woman in her sixties who had recovered from COVID-19. CDR3 DNA: TGTGCCAGCAGCCAGACCCTTTCTTCGGGACAAATCCATTTT. This translates into CASSQTLSSGQIHF.